Listed here are 5 T cell receptor beta chains from one sample, sequenced in a study of blood T cell repertoires in COVID-19. Profiled with immunoSEQ multiplex PCR; TCRdb holds only in-frame clones, not every one. The repertoire holds 200,000 to 250,000 clones, with 70% to 90% as singletons. Sequenced input: peripheral blood. Source of these receptors: a woman aged 45-60 years with COVID-19, enrolled during active disease.

The chain joins TRBV6-1 to TRBJ2-5, with D perhaps TRBD1 (6 bases). V lost 0 bases and J lost 4, with 30 bases in between. This CDR3 contains 21 residues. From germline, CDR1 is MNHNS and CDR2 SASEGT. The CDR3 reads CASSEAVSRQDLPSVRETQYF. In nucleotides, the CDR3 is TGTGCCAGCAGTGAAGCAGTTTCCCGACAGGACCTACCGAGCGTACGAGAGACCCAGTACTTC.

Comments on this clone: The sample contains more than one DNA sequence encoding this CDR3. The chain is built from TRBV5-6 and TRBJ2-2, with a possible D match to TRBD1 (6 bases). The CDR3 is made up of 13 amino acids. In germline, CDR1 is SGHDT, CDR2 YYEEEE. Trimming cost V 3 bases and J 5 bases, with 8 bases left between them. CDR3 nucleotides: TGTGCCAGCAGCTCGCAGGGGACCGGGGAGCTGTTTTTT. This gives the protein CASSSQGTGELFF.

V and J are TRBV27 and TRBJ1-4; 7 bases fit TRBD1. CDR3 length: 11 amino acids. The germline gives CDR1 MNHEY, CDR2 SMNVEV (reference sequence). The ends lost 6 bases at V and 8 bases at J; junction bases unmatched: 0. CDR3 bases: TGTGCCAGCAGACAGGGGGAAAAACTGTTTTTT. Protein product: CASRQGEKLFF.

The chain carries TRBV29-1 and TRBJ2-3, with 7 bases aligning to TRBD1. CDR1 and CDR2 from the germline V gene are SQVTM and ANQGSEA. V lost 7 bases to trimming and J lost 3 bases; unmatched junction nucleotides: 13. The CDR3 consists of 15 residues. The CDR3 is CSALPTQGLTDTQYF. The CDR3 coding sequence is TGCAGCGCCCTACCTACACAGGGGTTAACAGATACGCAGTATTTT.

CDR3 nucleotide sequence: TGTGCCAGCAGTTTGGCCGTAAGTTCACCCCTCCACTTT. This translates into CASSLAVSSPLHF. The J gene is TRBJ1-6, the V gene TRBV28; D uncertain. The V and J ends lost 3 bases and 9 bases respectively, with 9 bases between them. CDR1 MDHEN and CDR2 SYDVKM come from the germline V gene. The CDR3 extends over 13 amino acids.